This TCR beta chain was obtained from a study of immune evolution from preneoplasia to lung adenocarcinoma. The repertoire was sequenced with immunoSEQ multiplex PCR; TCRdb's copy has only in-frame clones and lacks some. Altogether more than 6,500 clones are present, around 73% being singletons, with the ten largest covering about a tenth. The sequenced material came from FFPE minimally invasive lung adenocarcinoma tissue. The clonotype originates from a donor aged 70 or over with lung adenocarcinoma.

The CDR3 bases are TGCGCCAGCAGCTTGGTGGTGACTGTGGGCACCAATGAGCAGTTCTTC. Translation gives CASSLVVTVGTNEQFF. V usage is TRBV5-1 and J usage is TRBJ2-1; D is undetermined. Germline V gives CDR1 SGHRS, CDR2 YFSETQ. The CDR3 consists of 16 residues. Deletions cut 0 bases from V and 6 bases from J, with 16 bases between.